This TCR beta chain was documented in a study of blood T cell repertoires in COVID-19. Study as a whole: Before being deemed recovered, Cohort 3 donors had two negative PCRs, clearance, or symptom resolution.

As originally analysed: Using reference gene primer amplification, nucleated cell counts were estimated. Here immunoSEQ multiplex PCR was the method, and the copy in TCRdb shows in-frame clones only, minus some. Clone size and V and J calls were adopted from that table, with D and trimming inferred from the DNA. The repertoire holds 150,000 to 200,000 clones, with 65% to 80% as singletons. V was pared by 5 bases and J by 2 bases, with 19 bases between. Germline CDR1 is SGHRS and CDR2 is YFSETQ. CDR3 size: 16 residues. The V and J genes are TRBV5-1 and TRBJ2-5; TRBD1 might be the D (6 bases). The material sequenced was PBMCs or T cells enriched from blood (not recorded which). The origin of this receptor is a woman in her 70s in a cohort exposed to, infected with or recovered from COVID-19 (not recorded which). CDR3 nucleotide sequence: TGCGCCAGCAGTACGTTACCCCTAGGACAGCAAGAGACCCAGTACTTC. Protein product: CASSTLPLGQQETQYF. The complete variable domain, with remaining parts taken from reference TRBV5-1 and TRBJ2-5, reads KAGVTQTPRYLIKTRGQQVTLSCSPISGHRSVSWYQQTPGQGLQFLFEYFSETQRNKGNFPGRFSGRQFSNSRSEMNVSTLELGDSALYLCASSTLPLGQQETQYFGPGTRLLVL.